This TCR beta chain was captured by sequencing in a study of T cell responses to AZD1222 COVID-19 vaccine. Comments on this clone: Antigen unknown.

Study-level results: Unmutated variant regions are reportedly targeted by nearly half of spike-specific TCRs. Most donors were white British, females outnumbered males, and clonal diversity was possibly underestimated.

The CDR3 sequence is 15 residues long. The germline V gene has CDR1 MGHDK and CDR2 SYGVNS. The trim removed 3 bases at V and 1 base at J, leaving 3 bases unmatched. The data were produced by immunoSEQ multiplex PCR, yet TCRdb's version contains in-frame clones alone and is incomplete. The sample records 55,000 to 60,000 clones, 75% to 90% being singletons. The sample in question was peripheral blood, obtained on day 0 of MenACWY control vaccination. The clonotype was recovered from an adult in good health. This sequence joins TRBV25-1 and TRBJ1-2; 9 bases are a match to TRBD1. The CDR3 reads CASSDRDRVNYGYTF. The CDR3 nucleotides read TGTGCCAGCAGTGATCGGGACAGGGTTAACTATGGCTACACCTTC.